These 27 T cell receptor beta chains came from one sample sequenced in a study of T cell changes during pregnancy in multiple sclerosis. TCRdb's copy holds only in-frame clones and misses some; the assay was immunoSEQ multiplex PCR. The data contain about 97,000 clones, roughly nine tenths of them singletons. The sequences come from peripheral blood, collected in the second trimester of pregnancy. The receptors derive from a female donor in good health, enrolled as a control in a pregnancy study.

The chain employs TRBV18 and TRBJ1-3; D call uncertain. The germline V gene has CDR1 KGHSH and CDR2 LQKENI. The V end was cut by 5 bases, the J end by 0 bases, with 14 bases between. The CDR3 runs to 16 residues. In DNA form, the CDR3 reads TGTGCCAGCTCATGGGCAGTAGACAACTCTGGAAACACCATATATTTT. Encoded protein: CASSWAVDNSGNTIYF.

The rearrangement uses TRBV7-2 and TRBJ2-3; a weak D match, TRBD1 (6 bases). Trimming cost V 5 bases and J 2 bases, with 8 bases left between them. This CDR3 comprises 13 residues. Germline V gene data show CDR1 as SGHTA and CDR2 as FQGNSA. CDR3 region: CASSRQVTDTQYF. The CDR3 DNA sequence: TGTGCCAGCAGCCGACAGGTCACAGATACGCAGTATTTT.

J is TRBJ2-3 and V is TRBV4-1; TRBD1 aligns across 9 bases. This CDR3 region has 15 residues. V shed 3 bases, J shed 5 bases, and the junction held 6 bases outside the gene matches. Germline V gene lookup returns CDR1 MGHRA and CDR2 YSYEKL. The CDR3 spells CASSHLGTGIDTQYF. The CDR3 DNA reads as TGCGCCAGCAGCCACCTCGGGACAGGGATAGATACGCAGTATTTT.

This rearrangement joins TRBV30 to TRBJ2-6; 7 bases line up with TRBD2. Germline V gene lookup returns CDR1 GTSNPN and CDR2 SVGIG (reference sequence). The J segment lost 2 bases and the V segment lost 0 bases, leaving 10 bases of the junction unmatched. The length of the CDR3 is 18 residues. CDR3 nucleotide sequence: TGTGCCTGGAGTGTAGTGCGGACTAGGTTTACTGGGGCCAACGTCCTGACTTTC. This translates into CAWSVVRTRFTGANVLTF.

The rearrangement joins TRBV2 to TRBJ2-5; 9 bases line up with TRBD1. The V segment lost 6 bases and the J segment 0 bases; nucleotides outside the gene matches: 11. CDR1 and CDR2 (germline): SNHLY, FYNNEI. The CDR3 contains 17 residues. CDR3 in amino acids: CASSGGRDRVDQETQYF. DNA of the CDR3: TGTGCCAGCAGCGGTGGCCGGGACAGGGTGGACCAAGAGACCCAGTACTTC.

The chain's CDR3 is CASSGDRVGGEKLFF. CDR3 sequence (DNA): TGTGCCAGCAGTGGCGACCGAGTCGGGGGGGAAAAACTGTTTTTT. V is TRBV25-1 and J is TRBJ1-4, with D possibly being TRBD1 (5 bases). The germline V and J ends were trimmed by 4 bases and 8 bases, with 17 bases remaining between them. There are 15 residues in the CDR3. Germline CDR1 is MGHDK and CDR2 is SYGVNS.

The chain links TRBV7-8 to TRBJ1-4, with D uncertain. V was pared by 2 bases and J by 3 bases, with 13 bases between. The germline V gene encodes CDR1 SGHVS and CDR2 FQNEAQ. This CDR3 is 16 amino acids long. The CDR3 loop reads CASSLLGSQANEKLFF. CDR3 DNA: TGTGCCAGCAGCTTATTGGGGAGTCAGGCTAATGAAAAACTGTTTTTT.

CDR3 region: CASSLSPRTALGAFF. The CDR3 DNA reads TGTGCCAGCAGCTTGTCCCCTCGGACAGCTCTTGGAGCTTTCTTT. The V call is TRBV5-6, the J call TRBJ1-1, with D maybe TRBD1 (6 bases). Germline-derived CDR1 and CDR2 are SGHDT and YYEEEE. V shed 1 base and J shed 10 bases, with 20 bases lying between them. CDR3 size: 15 residues. The full variable domain, with the rest looked up from reference TRBV5-6 and TRBJ1-1, is DAGVTQSPTHLIKTRGQQVTLRCSPKSGHDTVSWYQQALGQGPQFIFQYYEEEERQRGNFPDRFSGHQFPNYSSELNVNALLLGDSALYLCASSLSPRTALGAFFGQGTRLTVV.

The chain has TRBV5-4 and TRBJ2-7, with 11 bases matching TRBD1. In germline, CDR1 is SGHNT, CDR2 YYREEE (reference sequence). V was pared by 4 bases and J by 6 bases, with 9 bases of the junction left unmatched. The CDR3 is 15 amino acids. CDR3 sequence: CASSAPGQGAVEQYF. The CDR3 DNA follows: TGTGCCAGCAGCGCCCCCGGACAGGGGGCCGTCGAGCAGTACTTC.

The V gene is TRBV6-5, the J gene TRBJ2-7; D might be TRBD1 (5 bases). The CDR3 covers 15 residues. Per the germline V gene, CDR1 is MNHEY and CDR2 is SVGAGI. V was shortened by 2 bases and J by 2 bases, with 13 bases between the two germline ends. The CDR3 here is CASSYSTWGPYEQYF. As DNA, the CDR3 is TGTGCCAGCAGTTACAGTACGTGGGGCCCCTACGAGCAGTACTTC.

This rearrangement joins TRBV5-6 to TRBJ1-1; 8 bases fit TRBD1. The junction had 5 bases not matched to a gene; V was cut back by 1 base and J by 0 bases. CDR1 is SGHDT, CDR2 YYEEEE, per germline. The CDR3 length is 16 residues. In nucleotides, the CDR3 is TGTGCCAGCAGCTTGCCCCGACAGGGGATGAACACTGAAGCTTTCTTT. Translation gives CASSLPRQGMNTEAFF. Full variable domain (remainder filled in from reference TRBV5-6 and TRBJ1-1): DAGVTQSPTHLIKTRGQQVTLRCSPKSGHDTVSWYQQALGQGPQFIFQYYEEEERQRGNFPDRFSGHQFPNYSSELNVNALLLGDSALYLCASSLPRQGMNTEAFFGQGTRLTVV.

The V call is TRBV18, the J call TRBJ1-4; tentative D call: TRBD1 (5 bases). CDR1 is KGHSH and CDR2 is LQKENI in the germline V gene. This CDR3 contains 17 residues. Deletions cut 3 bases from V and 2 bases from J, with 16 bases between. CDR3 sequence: CASSPSPTRGTNEKLFF. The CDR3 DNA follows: TGTGCCAGCTCACCGAGTCCCACCCGGGGGACTAATGAAAAACTGTTTTTT. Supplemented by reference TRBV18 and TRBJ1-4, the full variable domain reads NAGVMQNPRHLVRRRGQEARLRCSPMKGHSHVYWYRQLPEEGLKFMVYLQKENIIDESGMPKERFSAEFPKEGPSILRIQQVVRGDSAAYFCASSPSPTRGTNEKLFFGSGTQLSVL.

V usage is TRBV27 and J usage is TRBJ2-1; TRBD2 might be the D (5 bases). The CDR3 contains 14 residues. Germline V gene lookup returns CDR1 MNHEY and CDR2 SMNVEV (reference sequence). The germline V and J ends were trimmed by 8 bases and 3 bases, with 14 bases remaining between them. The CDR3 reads CASCLRTHYNEQFF. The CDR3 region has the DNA TGTGCCAGCTGCCTACGGACTCACTACAATGAGCAGTTCTTC.

The CDR3 nucleotides read TGTGCCAGCAGACAGGGGGGGACCATCAATCAGCCCCAGCATTTT. Translation gives CASRQGGTINQPQHF. The J gene is TRBJ1-5, the V gene TRBV6-6; 8 bases are shared with TRBD1. V was pared by 6 bases and J by 3 bases, with 7 bases of the junction left unmatched. Germline loops: CDR1 MNHNY, CDR2 SVGAGI (reference sequence). The CDR3 covers 15 residues.

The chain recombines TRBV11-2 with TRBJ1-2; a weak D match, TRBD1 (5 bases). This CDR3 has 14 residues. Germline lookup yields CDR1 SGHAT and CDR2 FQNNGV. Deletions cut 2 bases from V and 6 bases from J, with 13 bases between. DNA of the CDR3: TGTGCCAGCAGCTTATGGAGGGGAGGGGATGGCTACACCTTC. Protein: CASSLWRGGDGYTF.

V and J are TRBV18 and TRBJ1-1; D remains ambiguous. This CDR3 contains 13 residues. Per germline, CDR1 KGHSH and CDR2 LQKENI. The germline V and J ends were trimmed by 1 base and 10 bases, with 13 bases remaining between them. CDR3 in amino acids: CASSPRFQEGAFF. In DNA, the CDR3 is TGTGCCAGCTCACCACGTTTTCAGGAGGGAGCTTTCTTT.

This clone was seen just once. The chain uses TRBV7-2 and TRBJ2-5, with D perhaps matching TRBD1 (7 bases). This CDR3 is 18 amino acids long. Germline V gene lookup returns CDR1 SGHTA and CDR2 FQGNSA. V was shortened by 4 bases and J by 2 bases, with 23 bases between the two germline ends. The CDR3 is CASSSGNRAGGPQETQYF. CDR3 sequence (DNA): TGTGCCAGCAGCTCGGGAAACCGCGCAGGGGGGCCACAAGAGACCCAGTACTTC.

This CDR3 is CASSQARGKETQYF. The CDR3 DNA is TGTGCCAGCAGCCAAGCACGGGGGAAAGAGACCCAGTACTTC. V usage is TRBV14 and J usage is TRBJ2-5; maybe TRBD2 (6 bases). There are 14 residues in the CDR3. Trimming shortened V by 1 base and J by 3 bases, and 9 bases separated the two germline ends. Looked up from germline, CDR1 is SGHDN and CDR2 is FVKESK.

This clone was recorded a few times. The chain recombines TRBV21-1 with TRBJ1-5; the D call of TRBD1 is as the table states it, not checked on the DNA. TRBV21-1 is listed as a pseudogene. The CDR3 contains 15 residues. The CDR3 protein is CASSKETGCNQPQHF. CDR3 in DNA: TGTGCCAGCAGCAAAGAGACAGGGTGCAATCAGCCCCAGCATTTT.

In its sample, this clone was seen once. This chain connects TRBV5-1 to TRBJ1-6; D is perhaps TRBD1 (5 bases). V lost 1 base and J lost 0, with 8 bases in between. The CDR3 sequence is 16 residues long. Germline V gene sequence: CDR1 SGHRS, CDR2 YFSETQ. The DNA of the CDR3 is TGCGCCAGCAGCTTGCCGGGGGGCTCCTATAATTCACCCCTCCACTTT. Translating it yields CASSLPGGSYNSPLHF.

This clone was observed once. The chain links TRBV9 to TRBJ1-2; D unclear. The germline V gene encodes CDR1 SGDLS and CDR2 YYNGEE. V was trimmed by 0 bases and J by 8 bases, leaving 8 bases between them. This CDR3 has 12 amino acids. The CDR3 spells CASSVVEGGYTF. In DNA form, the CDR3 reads TGTGCCAGCAGCGTAGTAGAGGGAGGCTACACCTTC.

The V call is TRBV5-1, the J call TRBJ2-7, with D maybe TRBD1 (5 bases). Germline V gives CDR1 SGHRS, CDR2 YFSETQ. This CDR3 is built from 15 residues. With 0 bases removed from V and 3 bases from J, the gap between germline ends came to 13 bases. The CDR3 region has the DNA TGCGCCAGCAGCTTGGGTGGGGCTCTGAACTACGAGCAGTACTTC. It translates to CASSLGGALNYEQYF.

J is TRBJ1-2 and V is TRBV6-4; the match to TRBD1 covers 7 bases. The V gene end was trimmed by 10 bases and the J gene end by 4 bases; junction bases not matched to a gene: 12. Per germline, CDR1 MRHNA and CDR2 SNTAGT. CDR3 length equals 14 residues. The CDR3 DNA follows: TGTGCCACACTAGACAGGGAGGAAGTCTATGGCTACACCTTC. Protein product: CATLDREEVYGYTF.

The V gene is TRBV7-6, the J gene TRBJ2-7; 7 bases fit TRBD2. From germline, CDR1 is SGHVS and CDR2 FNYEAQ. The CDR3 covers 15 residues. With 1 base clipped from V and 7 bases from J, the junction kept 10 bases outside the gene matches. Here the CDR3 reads CASSLESGIIGEQYF. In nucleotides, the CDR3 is TGTGCCAGCAGCTTAGAGAGCGGGATCATAGGGGAGCAGTACTTC.

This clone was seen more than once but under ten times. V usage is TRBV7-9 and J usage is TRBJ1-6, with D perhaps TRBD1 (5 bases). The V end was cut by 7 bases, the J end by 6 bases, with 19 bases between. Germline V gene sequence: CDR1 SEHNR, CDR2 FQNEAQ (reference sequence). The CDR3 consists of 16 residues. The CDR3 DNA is TGTGCCAGCACCCTCTTAGGTGCTCAGGGTAATTCACCCCTCCACTTT. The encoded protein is CASTLLGAQGNSPLHF.

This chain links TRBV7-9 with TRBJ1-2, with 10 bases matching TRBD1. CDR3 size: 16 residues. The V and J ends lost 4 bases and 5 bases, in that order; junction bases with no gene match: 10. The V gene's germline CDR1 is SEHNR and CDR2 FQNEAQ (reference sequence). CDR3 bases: TGTGCCAGCAGCTCAGCCGGGACAGGGGTTGGATATGGCTACACCTTC. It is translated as CASSSAGTGVGYGYTF. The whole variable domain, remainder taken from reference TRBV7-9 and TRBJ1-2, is DTGVSQNPRHKITKRGQNVTFRCDPISEHNRLYWYRQTLGQGPEFLTYFQNEAQLEKSRLLSDRFSAERPKGSFSTLEIQRTEQGDSAMYLCASSSAGTGVGYGYTFGSGTRLTVV.

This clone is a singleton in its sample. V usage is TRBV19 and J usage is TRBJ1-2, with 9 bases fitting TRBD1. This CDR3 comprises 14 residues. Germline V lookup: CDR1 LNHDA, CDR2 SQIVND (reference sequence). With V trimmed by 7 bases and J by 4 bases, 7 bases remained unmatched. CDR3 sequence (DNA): TGTGCCAGTAAATCGACAGGGGGAGGCTATGGCTACACCTTC. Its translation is CASKSTGGGYGYTF.